The subject of this entry is one TCR beta chain. Its target antigen remains unknown. Read coverage stops 3 residues before the CDR3 terminus; the germline J gene supplies the remainder. Every participant had a single incident cervical HPV16 infection, and women with prevalent HPV16 infections were excluded. Cervical HPV DNA was detected with MY09/MY11 PCR, and genotyping was done with dot-blot hybridization. Fifteen mL of heparinized blood were centrifuged, and the buffy coat was split into aliquots, frozen at -30 degrees C, and then kept at -80 degrees C. QIAGEN kits were used to extract genomic DNA from buffy coat specimens. The data are from a study of T cells in women clearing cervical HPV infection (dated by TCRdb to 2017 to 2018). Turning to the overall study: The cases were fewer than 30 women with histologically confirmed HPV16-related CIN3 or worse, and 2 of these cases were invasive cancers. HLA typing was available for only a few women, so HLA type could not be excluded as a confounder. Controls were around 23 women whose single incident HPV16 infection cleared within 12 months without precancer or cancer developing. Blood from cases was collected at the visit at which the lesion was first identified, whereas blood from controls was collected once infection was no longer detected. Nested within Costa Rica's Guanacaste HPV Natural History Study, an exploratory proof-of-principle case-control study compared TCR repertoires across cervical HPV16 outcomes. Cases and controls were matched on age within five years and on year of sample collection. Five blinded duplicates per group were added as quality controls, giving some 60 samples: 50 participants and 10 replicates. Among cases, blood sampling came a median of 149 days after lesion detection, with an interquartile range of roughly 85 to 230 days. Cases had a median age of almost 35 years compared with roughly 41 for controls, and baseline characteristics showed no significant differences between the groups. In the parent cohort, 10,049 women aged 18 or older were enrolled in Guanacaste, Costa Rica, during about 1992 to 1994 and were followed for seven years. Study-wide conclusions, independent of this receptor: Because of the cross-sectional design, the study could not determine whether the associations came before infection or resulted from infection, and neither effector/memory subsets nor HPV-specific T cells were isolated. TRBV6-7 relative abundance was lower in cases than in controls (around 0.11% versus 0.15%; Bonferroni P = 0.0008). Random forest classifiers that combined richness and V gene abundances separated cases from controls with an estimated AUC of roughly 0.83. Across sequencing depths, CIN3+ cases showed significantly higher TCR repertoire richness than controls, but evenness did not differ between the groups. Because the number of T cells in each sample was unknown, differences in richness could reflect differing T-cell content rather than repertoire biology.

TCR beta CDR3 regions were amplified by multiplex PCR from an average of roughly 1,200 ng genomic DNA per sample using the immunoSEQ assay. Primer bias was corrected in the assay by using a complete synthetic TCR repertoire to establish an amplification baseline. The amplicons were sequenced using the Illumina platform. Turning to the authors' computational methods: Sequences were error-corrected by clustering with frequency ratios and a modified nearest-neighbor algorithm, then analyzed in the immunoSEQ Analyzer with IMGT gene definitions. At each rarefaction depth, TCR richness and evenness were averaged across 20 rarefaction repeats, and samples with fewer sequences than that depth were excluded. Wilcoxon rank sum tests with FDR correction were used to compare relative abundances of V, D and J genes between the groups. Blinded duplicates gave an intraclass correlation of over 90% for TCR richness and an average of 76.4% across 70 or so gene segments. TCRdb retrieved this table from immuneACCESS and kept in-frame rearrangements only. Not all clones are present; in checked studies, unresolved V genes account for under half, and no reason is known for the remainder. Clonal size and the V and J genes are those of that table, whereas D and trimming came from the DNA. This sample's table lists roughly 28,000 clones. Over 8.5% of the sample is taken by the ten largest.

CDR1 and CDR2, looked up from the germline V gene, are SGHRS and YFSETQ. The germline V end is reduced by 0 bases and the J end by 6 bases; junction bases left unmatched: 6. The CDR3 numbers 16 residues from cysteine through phenylalanine. Shown are 39 bases from within the CDR3, in frame from base 1. The chain couples TRBV5-1 to TRBJ1-6, with 7 bases in between that match TRBD1. This receptor was taken from a woman aged 18 to 75 with a cervical HPV16 infection that either progressed to CIN3+ or cleared (not recorded which). The specimen sequenced was blood buffy coat. CDR3 loop: CASSLGQGGSNSPLHF. The DNA read from the CDR3 is TGCGCCAGCAGCTTGGGACAGGGCGGAAGTAATTCACCC.